Sequencing of this T cell receptor (beta chain) was carried out in a study of monozygotic twins with inflammatory bowel disease. Study results and caveats: TCRbeta diversity (inverse Simpson) was lower in IBD patients than in healthy co-twins. No distinction between different T cell subtypes was possible.

Points on this clonotype: What it recognizes is unknown.

A total RNA quantity of approximately 3,700 ng went into each TCR library. UMIs with a 6-nucleotide sample barcode were added by template switching. TCRdb re-called the 5' RACE reads and gives one entry per CDR3 protein, without DNA. Here the sample table reports roughly 150,000 distinct CDR3 sequences. CDR1 and CDR2 (germline): SGHKS, YYEKEE (reference sequence). The CDR3 length is 15 residues. The receptor's source is a human donor with ulcerative colitis or Crohn's disease, or a healthy co-twin of an affected twin (not recorded which). V and J are TRBV5-5 and TRBJ1-2; the TCRdb D gene call, TRBD1, has no DNA to confirm it. The sequenced sample was blood. The chain's CDR3 is CASSARQQLNYGYTF.